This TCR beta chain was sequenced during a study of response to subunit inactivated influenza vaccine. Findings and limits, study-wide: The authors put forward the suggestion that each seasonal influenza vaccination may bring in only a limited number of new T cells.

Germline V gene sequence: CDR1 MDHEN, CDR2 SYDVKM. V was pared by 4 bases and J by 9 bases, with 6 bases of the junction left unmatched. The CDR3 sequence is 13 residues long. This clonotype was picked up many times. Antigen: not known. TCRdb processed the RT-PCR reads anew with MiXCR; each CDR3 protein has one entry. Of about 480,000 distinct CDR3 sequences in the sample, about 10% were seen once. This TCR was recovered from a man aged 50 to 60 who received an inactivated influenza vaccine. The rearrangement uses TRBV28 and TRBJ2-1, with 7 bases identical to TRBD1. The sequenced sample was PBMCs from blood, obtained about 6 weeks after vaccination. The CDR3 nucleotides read TGTGCCAGCAGTTCAAGACAGGGTCGTGAGCAGTTCTTC. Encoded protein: CASSSRQGREQFF.